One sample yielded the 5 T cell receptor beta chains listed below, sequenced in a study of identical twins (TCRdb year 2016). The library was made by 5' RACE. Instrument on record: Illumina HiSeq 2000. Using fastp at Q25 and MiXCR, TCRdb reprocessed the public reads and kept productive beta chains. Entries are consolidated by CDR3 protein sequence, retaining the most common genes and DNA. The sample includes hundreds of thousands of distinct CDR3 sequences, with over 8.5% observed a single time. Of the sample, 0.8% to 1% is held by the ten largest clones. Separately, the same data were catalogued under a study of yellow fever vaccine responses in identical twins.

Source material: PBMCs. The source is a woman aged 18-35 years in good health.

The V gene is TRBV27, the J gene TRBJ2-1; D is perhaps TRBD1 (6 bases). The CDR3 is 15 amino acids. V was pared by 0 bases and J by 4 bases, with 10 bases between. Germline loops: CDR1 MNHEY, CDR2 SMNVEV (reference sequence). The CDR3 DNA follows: TGTGCCAGCAGTTTATCGACAGGCCTATACAATGAGCAGTTCTTC. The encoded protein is CASSLSTGLYNEQFF.

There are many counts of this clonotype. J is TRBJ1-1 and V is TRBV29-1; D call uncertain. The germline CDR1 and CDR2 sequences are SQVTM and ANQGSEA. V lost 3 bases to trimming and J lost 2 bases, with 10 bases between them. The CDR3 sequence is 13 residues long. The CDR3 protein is CSVEGIFNTEAFF. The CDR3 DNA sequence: TGCAGCGTTGAGGGGATTTTTAACACTGAAGCTTTCTTT.

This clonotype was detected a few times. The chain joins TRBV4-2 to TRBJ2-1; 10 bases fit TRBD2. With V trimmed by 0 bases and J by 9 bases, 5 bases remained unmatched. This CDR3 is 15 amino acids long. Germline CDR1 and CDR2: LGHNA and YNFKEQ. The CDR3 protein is CASSQESGRGVEQFF. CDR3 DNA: TGTGCCAGCAGCCAAGAAAGCGGGAGGGGGGTTGAGCAGTTCTTC.

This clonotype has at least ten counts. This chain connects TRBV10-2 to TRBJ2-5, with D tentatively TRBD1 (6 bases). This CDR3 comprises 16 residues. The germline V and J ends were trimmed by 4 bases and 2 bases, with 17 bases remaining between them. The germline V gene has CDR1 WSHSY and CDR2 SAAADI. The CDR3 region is CASSVVPQGKQETQYF. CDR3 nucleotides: TGCGCCAGCAGTGTCGTCCCCCAGGGGAAGCAAGAGACCCAGTACTTC.

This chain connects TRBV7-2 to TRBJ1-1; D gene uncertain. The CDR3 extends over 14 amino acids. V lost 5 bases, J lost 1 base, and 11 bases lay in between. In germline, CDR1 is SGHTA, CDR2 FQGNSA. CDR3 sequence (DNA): TGTGCCAGCAGCCCTAAAGGGTCGAACACTGAAGCTTTCTTT. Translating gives CASSPKGSNTEAFF.